Each of the 30 T cell receptor beta chains below was sequenced from the same sample in a study of human T cells and chemical hapten exposure. Time point of the sample: patch test 2, 6 weeks after DPC sensitization. Treatment in this sample: therapeutic diphenylcyclopropenone sensitization with weekly scalp DPC. TCRdb itself ran the RACE reads through MiXCR, one entry per CDR3 protein. Altogether tens of thousands of distinct CDR3 sequences are present, about 9.4% being singletons, with the ten largest covering approximately 2.3%. The input for sequencing was whole blood, taken in connection with sensitization to the hapten diphenylcyclopropenone (DPC). These receptors were obtained from a woman aged 25 to 39 with alopecia areata. Some clones in this sample may be carry-over from other donors' samples.

This clonotype has more than one count but fewer than ten. This chain connects TRBV12-3 or TRBV12-4 to TRBJ1-5, with TRBD1 identical over 8 bases. V trimming: 5 bases; J trimming: 2 bases; junction bases outside the gene matches: 5. This CDR3 is 15 amino acids long. In DNA form, the CDR3 reads TGTGCCAGCAGTCCGACAGGGGTACGCAATCAGCCCCAGCATTTT. Its protein product is CASSPTGVRNQPQHF.

This chain links TRBV10-3 with TRBJ2-7; D unclear. Trimming removed 4 bases from V and 2 bases from J, with 12 bases in between. The CDR3 covers 14 residues. Germline V gives CDR1 ENHRY, CDR2 SYGVKD. CDR3 protein: CAISATGNAYEQYF. CDR3 nucleotides: TGTGCCATCAGTGCCACGGGTAATGCCTACGAGCAGTACTTC.

The DNA for the CDR3 is TGTGCCAGCAGCCTGGACAGGGCCGGCACCGGGGAGCTGTTTTTT. Its translation is CASSLDRAGTGELFF. V gene TRBV5-5 combines with J gene TRBJ2-2, with 8 nucleotides matching TRBD1. Germline values: CDR1 SGHKS, CDR2 YYEKEE (reference sequence). V gave up 4 bases and J gave up 4 bases; unmatched junction bases: 6. There are 15 residues in the CDR3.

This clonotype came up a few times. The chain is built from TRBV20-1 and TRBJ2-1, with TRBD2 matching 10 bases. V shed 6 bases, J shed 8 bases, and the junction held 13 bases outside the gene matches. There are 15 residues in the CDR3. Germline loops: CDR1 DFQATT, CDR2 SNEGSKA (reference sequence). The CDR3 loop is CSASAVAGGRDEQFF. DNA of the CDR3: TGCAGTGCGTCAGCCGTAGCGGGAGGCAGGGATGAGCAGTTCTTC.

This clonotype was counted many times. The V call is TRBV7-3, the J call TRBJ2-3; 12 nucleotides align to TRBD2. V was clipped by 2 bases and J by 4 bases; unmatched bases: 7. The V gene's germline CDR1 is SGHTA and CDR2 FQGTGA. This CDR3 has 17 residues. The CDR3 DNA reads TGTGCCAGCAGCTTACACGGACTAGCGGGATCTCCAGATACGCAGTATTTT. This encodes CASSLHGLAGSPDTQYF.

This clonotype was counted at least ten times. The chain is built from TRBV11-3 and TRBJ1-5; TRBD1 is a possible D gene (6 bases). CDR1 and CDR2 from the germline V gene are SGHNT and YENEEA. The CDR3 has 17 amino acids. Deletions cut 0 bases from V and 6 bases from J, with 18 bases between. CDR3: CASSLDQAGESSQPQHF. DNA of the CDR3: TGTGCCAGCAGCTTAGATCAGGCAGGGGAATCCAGTCAGCCCCAGCATTTT. Full variable domain (remainder filled in from reference TRBV11-3 and TRBJ1-5): EAGVVQSPRYKIIEKKQPVAFWCNPISGHNTLYWYLQNLGQGPELLIRYENEEAVDDSQLPKDRFSAERLKGVDSTLKIQPAELGDSAVYLCASSLDQAGESSQPQHFGDGTRLSIL.

Comment on this clonotype: This sequence may be a read error, since a much larger clone differs from it by one base. This chain joins TRBV12-3 or TRBV12-4 and TRBJ2-3; the D gene could be TRBD1 or TRBD2 (5 bases each). Trimming removed 4 bases at V and 1 base at J, with 15 bases between. CDR3 length: 16 amino acids. The CDR3 DNA reads TGTGCCAGCAGTTCCGAGAGGGGCGGCGGCACAGATACGCAGTATTTT. It encodes CASSSERGGGTDTQYF.

This clonotype has just a few counts. The V call is TRBV4-2, the J call TRBJ2-3; no reliable D call. V lost 4 bases, J lost 2 bases, and 7 bases lay in between. Germline assignment: CDR1 LGHNA and CDR2 YNFKEQ. CDR3 size: 13 residues. The CDR3 coding sequence is TGTGCCAGCAGCCCCGCCTTCACAGATACGCAGTATTTT. The encoded protein is CASSPAFTDTQYF.

This clonotype has only a few counts. The chain has TRBV10-2 and TRBJ2-7; 9 bases match TRBD2. V trimming: 6 bases; J trimming: 1 base; junction bases outside the gene matches: 10. The CDR3 is 16 amino acids. Germline V gene lookup returns CDR1 WSHSY and CDR2 SAAADI. This CDR3 is CASREPGLATSYEQYF. As DNA, the CDR3 is TGCGCCAGCAGGGAACCCGGACTAGCGACTTCCTACGAGCAGTACTTC.

V usage is TRBV20-1 and J usage is TRBJ2-3; D is ambiguous. This CDR3 is 14 amino acids long. CDR1 is DFQATT and CDR2 is SNEGSKA in the germline V gene (reference sequence). V gave up 5 bases and J gave up 2 bases, with 14 bases separating them. CDR3 residues: CSAPLAIYTDTQYF. The CDR3 DNA sequence: TGCAGTGCTCCTCTGGCAATCTACACAGATACGCAGTATTTT.

In this sample, this clonotype turned up many times. The chain links TRBV6-2 or TRBV6-3 to TRBJ2-7; 7 nucleotides line up with TRBD1. The germline V gene has CDR1 MNHEY and CDR2 SVGEGT. The trim removed 1 base at V and 5 bases at J, leaving 5 bases unmatched. This CDR3 is 14 amino acids long. CDR3 in amino acids: CASSYYRGRNEQYF. For the CDR3, the DNA is TGTGCCAGCAGTTACTACAGGGGAAGAAACGAGCAGTACTTC.

This clonotype was observed many times. The genes are TRBV10-1 and TRBJ2-1; D uncertain. CDR1 is WNHNN and CDR2 is SYGVQD in the germline V gene (reference sequence). This CDR3 spans 13 amino acids. The V and J ends lost 0 bases and 4 bases respectively, with 4 bases between them. CDR3 DNA sequence: TGCGCCAGCAGTGAGTCCTATTACAATGAGCAGTTCTTC. Amino acids: CASSESYYNEQFF.

This clonotype was recorded many times. This chain uses TRBV28 with TRBJ2-7, with D hard to call. Germline CDR1 and CDR2: MDHEN and SYDVKM. This CDR3 has 15 amino acids. V was pared by 2 bases and J by 2 bases, with 13 bases between. The CDR3 DNA reads TGTGCCAGCAGTTTAGATGTTGCGCGGCCCTACGAGCAGTACTTC. It specifies CASSLDVARPYEQYF.

This clonotype was seen ten or more times. The J gene is TRBJ2-1, the V gene TRBV18; no definite D call. Germline values: CDR1 KGHSH, CDR2 LQKENI. The ends were cut back, 0 bases at V and 5 bases at J, with 5 bases in the middle. The CDR3 loop spans 13 amino acids. Here the CDR3 DNA reads TGTGCCAGCTCACCACCCTCAGACAATGAGCAGTTCTTC. Translated: CASSPPSDNEQFF.

In this sample, this clonotype turned up many times. This chain uses TRBV5-8 with TRBJ1-5; TRBD1 is a possible D gene (5 bases). The V gene lost 0 bases and the J gene lost 1 base, with 11 bases spanning the gap. Germline V gene lookup returns CDR1 SGHTS and CDR2 YDEGEE. The length of the CDR3 is 16 residues. The CDR3 bases are TGTGCCAGCAGCTTGGACGGGGGGATGAGCAATCAGCCCCAGCATTTT. Protein: CASSLDGGMSNQPQHF.

The V gene is TRBV6-1, the J gene TRBJ1-1, with 9 bases matching TRBD1. This CDR3 is built from 14 residues. Losses at the gene ends were 6 bases for V and 1 base for J; bases not matched to a gene: 3. Per the germline V gene, CDR1 is MNHNS and CDR2 is SASEGT. CDR3 DNA: TGTGCCAGCAGGACGGGACAGGGGAACACTGAAGCTTTCTTT. Its protein is CASRTGQGNTEAFF.

V usage is TRBV6-2 or TRBV6-3 and J usage is TRBJ2-3; 7 nucleotides match TRBD2. Germline values: CDR1 MNHEY, CDR2 SVGEGT. The CDR3 contains 12 residues. V lost 8 bases to trimming and J lost 1 base; unmatched junction nucleotides: 0. The CDR3 protein is CASGRGTDTQYF. CDR3 DNA sequence: TGTGCCAGCGGGAGGGGCACAGATACGCAGTATTTT.

This clonotype was picked up many times. The CDR3 bases are TGTGCCAGCTCAGCCGGGGTCGCTGAAGCTTTCTTT. Its protein is CASSAGVAEAFF. This chain connects TRBV18 to TRBJ1-1; D gene ambiguous. The V end was cut by 5 bases, the J end by 6 bases, with 10 bases between. Germline-derived CDR1 and CDR2 are KGHSH and LQKENI. The CDR3 contains 12 residues.

On this clonotype itself: One base away lies a much larger clone, so this may be a sequencing read error. The V gene is TRBV20-1, the J gene TRBJ2-3; maybe TRBD1 (5 bases). V was clipped by 4 bases and J by 2 bases, with 13 bases between them. Germline V gene lookup returns CDR1 DFQATT and CDR2 SNEGSKA (reference sequence). The CDR3 length is 14 residues. The CDR3 sequence: CSATRQSTTDTQYF. CDR3 coding DNA: TGCAGTGCTACCCGACAGTCGACCACAGATACGCAGTATTTT.

The chain joins TRBV4-3 to TRBJ1-1, with 10 bases aligning to TRBD1. The CDR3 consists of 15 residues. Trimming cost V 4 bases and J 5 bases; bases outside gene matches: 7. Germline V lookup: CDR1 LGHNA, CDR2 YSLEER. CDR3 loop: CASSRGQGETTEAFF. CDR3 nucleotides: TGCGCCAGCAGCCGAGGACAGGGGGAGACGACTGAAGCTTTCTTT.

This clonotype was observed a handful of times. The chain is built from TRBV27 and TRBJ2-7, with D perhaps matching TRBD2 (6 bases). V dropped 1 base and J dropped 5 bases, with 9 bases sitting between them. The CDR3 totals 13 residues. Germline values: CDR1 MNHEY, CDR2 SMNVEV (reference sequence). CDR3 coding DNA: TGTGCCAGCAGTTTATACCCGGGGGACGAGCAGTACTTC. This translates into CASSLYPGDEQYF.

The V gene is TRBV28, the J gene TRBJ2-2, with a possible D match to TRBD1 (6 bases). The V and J ends lost 8 bases and 7 bases respectively, with 14 bases between them. This CDR3 comprises 13 residues. Per the germline V gene, CDR1 is MDHEN and CDR2 is SYDVKM. The CDR3 region has the DNA TGTGCCAGCGTGTCAGGGGCCGGCGGGGAGCTGTTTTTT. Residues: CASVSGAGGELFF.

This clonotype has just a few counts. V gene TRBV7-9 combines with J gene TRBJ2-5; D may be TRBD2 (5 bases). V was cut by 5 bases and J by 3 bases, with 16 bases left in between. CDR3 size: 15 residues. The V gene's germline CDR1 is SEHNR and CDR2 FQNEAQ (reference sequence). In nucleotides, the CDR3 is TGTGCCAGCAGCCTTGAGAGGGTCCAAGAAGAGACCCAGTACTTC. This codes for CASSLERVQEETQYF.

This clonotype has ten or more counts. This rearrangement joins TRBV19 to TRBJ2-5; a possible D gene is TRBD2 (6 bases). This CDR3 is 14 amino acids long. Trimming cost V 5 bases and J 1 base, with 11 bases left between them. From germline, CDR1 is LNHDA and CDR2 SQIVND (reference sequence). The CDR3 sequence is CASSPTSIQETQYF. The DNA for the CDR3 is TGTGCCAGTAGTCCGACTAGTATCCAAGAGACCCAGTACTTC.

This clonotype was counted ten times or more. The J gene is TRBJ1-2, the V gene TRBV29-1; 10 bases map to TRBD1. Trimming at V came to 4 bases and at J to 1 base, leaving 3 bases not matched to a gene. The CDR3 contains 14 residues. CDR1 and CDR2 from the germline V gene are SQVTM and ANQGSEA. As DNA, the CDR3 is TGCAGCGTTGGACAGGGGGCCAGTAACTATGGCTACACCTTC. Amino acid sequence: CSVGQGASNYGYTF.

This clonotype was counted ten times or more. The CDR3 coding sequence is TGCGCCAGCAGTGAGAGCTTACAGGGTCTCCCTGAAGCTTTCTTT. Its protein is CASSESLQGLPEAFF. The chain employs TRBV10-2 and TRBJ1-1; TRBD1 is a possible D gene (6 bases). The CDR3 contains 15 residues. The germline V and J ends were trimmed by 2 bases and 6 bases, with 16 bases remaining between them. The germline CDR1 and CDR2 sequences are WSHSY and SAAADI.

V and J are TRBV6-2 or TRBV6-3 and TRBJ2-5, with D perhaps given as TRBD1 or TRBD2 (5 bases each). Germline CDR1 reads MNHEY; CDR2 reads SVGEGT. The V end lost 8 bases, the J end lost 2 bases, and 18 bases lay between the germline ends. The CDR3 contains 15 residues. The DNA for the CDR3 is TGTGCCAGCTATTCTATTGGGGGACCGCAAGAGACCCAGTACTTC. It translates to CASYSIGGPQETQYF.

This sequence joins TRBV29-1 and TRBJ1-1; D is perhaps TRBD1 (5 bases). From germline, CDR1 is SQVTM and CDR2 ANQGSEA. The CDR3 runs to 13 residues. Trimming removed 7 bases from V and 0 bases from J, with 12 bases in between. CDR3 sequence: CSARTFMNTEAFF. As DNA, the CDR3 is TGCAGCGCCAGGACATTCATGAACACTGAAGCTTTCTTT.

The chain couples TRBV29-1 to TRBJ1-5; D remains unclear. This CDR3 has 14 residues. CDR1 is SQVTM and CDR2 is ANQGSEA in the germline V gene. V dropped 1 base and J dropped 12 bases, with 19 bases sitting between them. CDR3 protein: CSVEGNSNRDLQHF. CDR3 DNA sequence: TGCAGCGTTGAAGGGAATAGTAACCGGGATCTCCAGCATTTT.

The chain joins TRBV15 to TRBJ1-6; 7 bases fit TRBD1. V shed 1 base, J shed 10 bases, and the junction held 13 bases outside the gene matches. Per germline, CDR1 LNHNV and CDR2 YYDKDF (reference sequence). The CDR3 has 17 amino acids. The CDR3 bases are TGTGCCACCAGCAGAGGAGAAACAGGGGTGGGAGGCTCACCCCTCCACTTT. Translating it yields CATSRGETGVGGSPLHF.